This is a list of T cell receptor beta chains from one sample in a study of blood T cell repertoires in COVID-19. Clones were sequenced by immunoSEQ multiplex PCR, and TCRdb holds only the in-frame ones, with some missing. This table has under 150,000 clones, 88% appearing once. The specimen was peripheral blood. The source of these receptors is a human donor in a cohort sampled during active COVID-19. Each CDR3 is given with its conserved first and last residue. A D gene is named only where the DNA matches it firmly. The size field is filled for only some rows; it gives once, few, many or a size class.

cdr3_nt,cdr3_aa,d_call,clone_size,v_call,j_call
TGTGCCAGCAGCTTACGACAGGGCCAGCAAGAGACCCAGTACTTC,CASSLRQGQQETQYF,TRBD1,-,TRBV7-9,TRBJ2-5
TGTGCCACCAGCGTCACAGGCACCGGGGAGCTGTTTTTT,CATSVTGTGELFF,-,-,TRBV24-1,TRBJ2-2
TGCGCCAGCAGCCAGGGCCGAAGACAGACCGACTATGGCTACACCTTC,CASSQGRRQTDYGYTF,-,-,TRBV5-1,TRBJ1-2
TGTGCCAGCAGTTTCACGGGACAGGGGAAACTTAACACTGAAGCTTTCTTT,CASSFTGQGKLNTEAFF,TRBD1,-,TRBV27,TRBJ1-1
TGTGCCAGCAGTGAGGCAACCGAGCAGTTCTTC,CASSEATEQFF,-,-,TRBV6-1,TRBJ2-1
TGTGCCACCAGTGAGCCTACTAGCGGGAGTTTCACCGGGGAGCTGTTTTTT,CATSEPTSGSFTGELFF,TRBD2,-,TRBV24-1,TRBJ2-2
TGTGCCAGCAGCCAGGGGCACGCCACAGATACGCAGTATTTT,CASSQGHATDTQYF,-,-,TRBV7-2,TRBJ2-3
TGCGCCACGGCCAGGGGCTCAAAGGAGACCCAGTACTTC,CATARGSKETQYF,-,-,TRBV4-1,TRBJ2-5
TGTGCCAGCAGCCAAGCAACAGGGGCGGATCAGCCCCAGCATTTT,CASSQATGADQPQHF,TRBD1,-,TRBV3-1/TRBV3-2,TRBJ1-5
TGTGCCAGCAGCCAAGACAGGGGTAGCACAGATACGCAGTATTTT,CASSQDRGSTDTQYF,-,few,TRBV4-2,TRBJ2-3
TGCGCCAGCAGCCAAGATCCCATCTCCTATAATTCACCCCTCCACTTT,CASSQDPISYNSPLHF,-,-,TRBV4-1,TRBJ1-6
TGTGCCAGCAGCTCCCCAGGGACTAGCGGGAGGGCTGGTGAGCAGTTCTTC,CASSSPGTSGRAGEQFF,TRBD2,-,TRBV11-2,TRBJ2-1
TGTGCCAGCAGCTCGGGAAGAACGGGGACTAGATTTTCGGAGACCCAGTACTTC,CASSSGRTGTRFSETQYF,TRBD2,-,TRBV13,TRBJ2-5
TGTGCCTGGAGTAAACGGGAGGCCGATACGCAGTATTTT,CAWSKREADTQYF,TRBD2,-,TRBV30,TRBJ2-3
TGTGCCAGCAGCCAAGATTCGGCGGGGGGCCTCGCAGATACGCAGTATTTT,CASSQDSAGGLADTQYF,TRBD2,-,TRBV4-2,TRBJ2-3
TGTGCCAGCACCACCTACGCACAGGGTAATGAAAAACTGTTTTTT,CASTTYAQGNEKLFF,-,-,TRBV7-9,TRBJ1-4
TGTGCCAGCACCTTAACTCGAAGGCAGGGCGTTGGGTACAATGAGCAGTTCTTC,CASTLTRRQGVGYNEQFF,-,-,TRBV28,TRBJ2-1
TGTGCCAGTAGTATCTCGAAGGGGTCCTACGAGCAGTACTTC,CASSISKGSYEQYF,-,-,TRBV19,TRBJ2-7
TGTGCCAGCAGTGAAAACGGGAAGTGGATGAATTCACCCCTCCACTTT,CASSENGKWMNSPLHF,-,-,TRBV6-1,TRBJ1-6
TGTGCCAGCAGCCAGGACAGGGGGGACTTGATGGATGGCTACACCTTC,CASSQDRGDLMDGYTF,TRBD1,-,TRBV7-2,TRBJ1-2
TGTGCCAGCAGTGAAAGATTGGGACAGGGGTTTGAAGCTTTCTTT,CASSERLGQGFEAFF,TRBD1,-,TRBV6-1,TRBJ1-1
TGTGCCAGCACACCCGGGACTAGCCCCACCGGGGAGCTGTTTTTT,CASTPGTSPTGELFF,TRBD2,-,TRBV7-9,TRBJ2-2
TGTGCCAGCAGCTTACGTACAGTCCGCTCTGGAAACACCATATATTTT,CASSLRTVRSGNTIYF,-,-,TRBV7-2,TRBJ1-3
TGTGCCACCAGTGATAGGGGGACAGGGGAACCCCAAGAGACCCAGTACTTC,CATSDRGTGEPQETQYF,TRBD1,-,TRBV24-1,TRBJ2-5
TGCAGTGCTAGTAGGGACAGGGTCGGGTCTGGGGCCAACGTCCTGACTTTC,CSASRDRVGSGANVLTF,TRBD1,-,TRBV20-1,TRBJ2-6
TGTGCCAGCAGCAAAGTGGATACAGACGGTGTGAGCAATCAGCCCCAGCATTTT,CASSKVDTDGVSNQPQHF,-,-,TRBV21-1,TRBJ1-5
TGTGCCAGCAGCGGAGTCTTAGCACCCCTGGGAGCCTACAATGAGCAGTTCTTC,CASSGVLAPLGAYNEQFF,-,-,TRBV5-6,TRBJ2-1
TGTGCCAGCAGCTTAGAGGGGACAGCGAACACTGAAGCTTTCTTT,CASSLEGTANTEAFF,TRBD1,-,TRBV7-9,TRBJ1-1
TGTGCCAGCAGCTGGACAGGGCGGGATTCACCCCTCCACTTT,CASSWTGRDSPLHF,TRBD1,-,TRBV7-3,TRBJ1-6
TGCAGCGTTGTGAGGGAGGCGGACACTGAAGCTTTCTTT,CSVVREADTEAFF,-,-,TRBV29-1,TRBJ1-1
TGTGCCACCAGTGATGTGGCTAGCGGGAGATCCTACAATGAGCAGTTCTTC,CATSDVASGRSYNEQFF,TRBD2,-,TRBV24-1,TRBJ2-1
TGCGCCAGCAGCTTGGCAGAGCGCAACATTCAGTACTTC,CASSLAERNIQYF,-,-,TRBV5-1,TRBJ2-4
TGTGCCAGCAGCTTAAGACAGGGGGGAACCTATAATTCACCCCTCCACTTT,CASSLRQGGTYNSPLHF,TRBD1,-,TRBV7-2,TRBJ1-6
TGTGCCAGCAGCCCCCGGGGGTCGGGTAATTCACCCCTCCACTTT,CASSPRGSGNSPLHF,-,once,TRBV7-2,TRBJ1-6
TGTGCCAGCAGTTTCCCGGCCCGGACAGGAACAAGGAGCAATCAGCCCCAGCATTTT,CASSFPARTGTRSNQPQHF,TRBD1,-,TRBV28,TRBJ1-5
TGTGCCAGCCGACTCGGGGTAGGCTCCTACAATGAGCAGTTCTTC,CASRLGVGSYNEQFF,-,once,TRBV6-5,TRBJ2-1
TGTGCCAGCAGCCACACGCAGGGGGCTGAGGGCTACACCTTC,CASSHTQGAEGYTF,TRBD1,-,TRBV3-1/TRBV3-2,TRBJ1-2
TGCGCCAGCAGCTTGGCAGGCGGGGTAAACACTGAAGCTTTCTTT,CASSLAGGVNTEAFF,-,-,TRBV5-1,TRBJ1-1
TGTGCCAGCAGTACCGGACAGAATTCACCCCTCCACTTT,CASSTGQNSPLHF,-,-,TRBV6-6,TRBJ1-6
TGTGCCAGCAGGTTTGGAGAGAAGGGGAACCAGTACTTC,CASRFGEKGNQYF,-,-,TRBV2,TRBJ2-5
TGTGCCAGCAGCCAAGTGATGGTCGGTTCTGAAGCTTTCTTT,CASSQVMVGSEAFF,-,once,TRBV14,TRBJ1-1
TGTGCCAGCAGGCGGGACAGGGTGAACACTGAAGCTTTCTTT,CASRRDRVNTEAFF,TRBD1,once,TRBV27,TRBJ1-1
TGTGCCAGCAGTTACTCGTCCGGGAGCGGTGGGGAGACCCAGTACTTC,CASSYSSGSGGETQYF,-,-,TRBV6-2/TRBV6-3,TRBJ2-5
TGTGCCAGCAGCTTAGCGGGGGGGATTGGCGAGCAGTACTTC,CASSLAGGIGEQYF,TRBD2,-,TRBV7-2,TRBJ2-7
TGTGCCAGTAGTCTACAGGGACTAGCTTCCCTAGGGAATGAGCAGTTCTTC,CASSLQGLASLGNEQFF,TRBD2,-,TRBV19,TRBJ2-1
TGTGCCAGTAGTCAAAGCTATCGGGACACCGGAGCTAACTATGGCTACACCTTC,CASSQSYRDTGANYGYTF,-,-,TRBV19,TRBJ1-2
TGTGCCAGCAGCGTAGAAGAGGTTACAACTAATGAAAAACTGTTTTTT,CASSVEEVTTNEKLFF,-,-,TRBV9,TRBJ1-4
TGTGCCAGCAGTCCACGGACTAGCGGGACATCCTACAATGAGCAGTTCTTC,CASSPRTSGTSYNEQFF,TRBD2,-,TRBV6-2/TRBV6-3,TRBJ2-1
TGTGCCAGCAGCCCTAGGACAGGGTTGGAGACCCAGTACTTC,CASSPRTGLETQYF,TRBD1,once,TRBV7-2,TRBJ2-5
TGTGCCAGCAGTTTACCGCCCAGGGGGCCGACCTCTGGGGAGCAGTACTTC,CASSLPPRGPTSGEQYF,TRBD1,-,TRBV28,TRBJ2-7
TGTGCCAGCAGCCGGGACGGGACTAGCGGGGGGATTTACGAGCAGTACTTC,CASSRDGTSGGIYEQYF,TRBD2,-,TRBV4-2,TRBJ2-7